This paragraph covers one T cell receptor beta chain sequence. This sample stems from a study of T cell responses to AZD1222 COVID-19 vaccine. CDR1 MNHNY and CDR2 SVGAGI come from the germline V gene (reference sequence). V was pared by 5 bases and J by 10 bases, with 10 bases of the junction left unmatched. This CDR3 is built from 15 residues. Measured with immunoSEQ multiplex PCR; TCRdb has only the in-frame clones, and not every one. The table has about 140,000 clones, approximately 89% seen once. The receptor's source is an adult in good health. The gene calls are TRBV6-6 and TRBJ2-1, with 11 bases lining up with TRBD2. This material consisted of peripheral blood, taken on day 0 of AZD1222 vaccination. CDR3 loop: CASSHHSGGAGEQFF. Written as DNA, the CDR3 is TGTGCCAGCAGTCACCATAGCGGGGGGGCCGGCGAGCAGTTCTTC.